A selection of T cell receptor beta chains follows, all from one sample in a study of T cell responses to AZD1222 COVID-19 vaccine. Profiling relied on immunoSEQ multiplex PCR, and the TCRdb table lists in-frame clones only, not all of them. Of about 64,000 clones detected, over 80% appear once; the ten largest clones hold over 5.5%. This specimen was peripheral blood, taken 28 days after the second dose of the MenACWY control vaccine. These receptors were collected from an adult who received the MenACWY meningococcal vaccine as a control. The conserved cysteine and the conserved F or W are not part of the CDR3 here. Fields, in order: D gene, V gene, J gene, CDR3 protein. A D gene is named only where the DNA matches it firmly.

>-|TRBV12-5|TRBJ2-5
ASGPNLGGQETQY
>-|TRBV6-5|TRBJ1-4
ASSQEVSGVKLF
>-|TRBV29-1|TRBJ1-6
SAQGRDNSPLH
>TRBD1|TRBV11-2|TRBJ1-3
ASSPDRGGNTIY
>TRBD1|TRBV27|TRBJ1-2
ASSWTGGRLGYT
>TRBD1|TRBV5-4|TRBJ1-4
ASSPGQGEKLF
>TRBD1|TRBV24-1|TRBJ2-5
ATSDPTPQGVEETQY
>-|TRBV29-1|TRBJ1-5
SVEQGGNQPQH
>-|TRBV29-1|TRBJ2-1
SVARDSPGEQF
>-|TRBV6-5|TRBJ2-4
ASRRDSLAKNIQY
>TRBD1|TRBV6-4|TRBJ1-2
ASREGTGGKDYGYT
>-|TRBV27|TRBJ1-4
ASSPWGSNEKLF
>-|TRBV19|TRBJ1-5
ASRGRGGDSNQPQH
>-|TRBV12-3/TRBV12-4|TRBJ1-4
ASSKMASLLF
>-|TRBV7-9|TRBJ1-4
ASSLAGGSEKLF
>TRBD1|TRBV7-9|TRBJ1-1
ASSGQGIEAF
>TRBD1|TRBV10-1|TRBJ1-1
ATSPTGLNTEAF
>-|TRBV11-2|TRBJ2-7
ASRSPGGRGREQY
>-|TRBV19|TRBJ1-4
ASSLGAQFNEKLF
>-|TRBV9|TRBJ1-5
ASSTDSSSNQPQH
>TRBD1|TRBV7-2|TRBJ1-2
ATQGQGGSYGYT
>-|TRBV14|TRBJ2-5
ASSQAGSETQY
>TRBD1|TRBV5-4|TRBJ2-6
ASRDRDRGKNSGANVLT
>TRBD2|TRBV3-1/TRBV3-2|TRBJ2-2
ASSQEPSGRVGELF
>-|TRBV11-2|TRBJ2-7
ASSPWGGEQY
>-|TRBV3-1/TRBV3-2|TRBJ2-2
ASTSTGELF
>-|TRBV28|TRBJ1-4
ASRPTGYGEKLF
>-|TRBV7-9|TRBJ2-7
ASSSTPTTNTYEQY
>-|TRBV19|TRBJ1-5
ASRPSNQPQH
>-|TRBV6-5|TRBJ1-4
ASSYAGMNEKLF
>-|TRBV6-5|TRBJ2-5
ASRDWVKETQY
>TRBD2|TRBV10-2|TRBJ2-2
ASSDGSSGKFTGELF
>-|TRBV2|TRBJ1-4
ASSLRENEKLF
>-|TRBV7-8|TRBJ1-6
ASSGGNYNSPLH
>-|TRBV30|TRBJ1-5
AWSGGDNQPQH
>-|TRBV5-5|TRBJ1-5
ASSCFG
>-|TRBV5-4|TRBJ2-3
ASSLAPADTQY
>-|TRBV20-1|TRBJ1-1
SVKMNTEAF
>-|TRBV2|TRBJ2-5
ASSARGSRQTQY
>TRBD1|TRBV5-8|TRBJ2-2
ASSGSDRGLLTGELF
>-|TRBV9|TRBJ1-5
ASSASVNQPQH
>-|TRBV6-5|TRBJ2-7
ASSYNPSDGYEQY
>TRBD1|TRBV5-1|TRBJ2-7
ASSSTGKLGEQY
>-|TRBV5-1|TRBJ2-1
ASSLAELYNEQF
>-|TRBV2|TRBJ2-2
ASSEGPPDTGELF
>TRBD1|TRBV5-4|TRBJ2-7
ASSSTRDRGPQY
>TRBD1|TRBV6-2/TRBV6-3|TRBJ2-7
ASSAGTGGYRAYEQY
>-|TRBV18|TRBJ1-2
ASSPGRENGNYGYT
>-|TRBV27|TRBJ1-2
ASSFRANYGYT
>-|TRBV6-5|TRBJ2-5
ASRRDIGRETQY
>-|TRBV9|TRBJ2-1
ASSVKGDYLLGSYNEQF
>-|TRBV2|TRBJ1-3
ATHGNTIY
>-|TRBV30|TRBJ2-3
AWSGSVSTDTQY
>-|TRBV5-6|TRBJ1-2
ASSLGGFLLGYT
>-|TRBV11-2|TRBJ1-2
ASSLRGNYGYT
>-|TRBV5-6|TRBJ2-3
ASSARLNTDTQY
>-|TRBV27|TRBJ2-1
ASLGGKHEQF
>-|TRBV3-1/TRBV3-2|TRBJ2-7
ASTLSGLYEQY